Presented here are 5 T cell receptor beta chains from one specimen sequenced in a study of low-dose radiotherapy and immunotherapy resistance in tumors. First-strand cDNA relied on TRAV- and TRBV-specific primers spanning alpha and beta chains. For amplifying TCRs, the PCR ran for around 20 cycles with Phusion, which was used together with a constant-region primer and the adapter on the V primers. TCRdb itself ran the reads through MiXCR, one entry per CDR3 protein. The table has tens of thousands of distinct CDR3 sequences, about 25% seen once. Time point of the sample: before trial treatment. The sequences come from PBMCs, collected before treatment. The receptors were gathered from a male donor with prostate cancer.

Within the sample, this clonotype is medium-sized. The chain joins TRBV6-2 or TRBV6-3 to TRBJ2-3; TRBD2 is a possible D gene (5 bases). The V gene lost 5 bases and the J gene lost 3 bases, with 9 bases spanning the gap. Looked up from germline, CDR1 is MNHEY and CDR2 is SVGEGT. The CDR3 is 13 residues long. Here the CDR3 DNA reads TGTGCCAGCAGTGGCGGACTGACAGATACGCAGTATTTT. As protein: CASSGGLTDTQYF.

The V and J genes are TRBV5-8 and TRBJ2-2; D perhaps matches TRBD2 (6 bases). Germline CDR1 and CDR2: SGHTS and YDEGEE. Trimming removed 1 base at V and 5 bases at J, with 9 bases between. The length of the CDR3 is 14 residues. CDR3: CASSLWDSTGELFF. The CDR3 DNA is TGTGCCAGCAGCTTGTGGGACTCAACCGGGGAGCTGTTTTTT.

This clonotype was recorded only once. V usage is TRBV6-2 or TRBV6-3 and J usage is TRBJ2-2, with D hard to call. Germline CDR1 reads MNHEY; CDR2 reads SVGEGT. This CDR3 has 13 residues. Trimming left V 7 bases short and J 1 base short, with 7 bases between. CDR3 protein: CASTPENTGELFF. The CDR3 region has the DNA TGTGCCAGCACCCCAGAGAACACCGGGGAGCTGTTTTTT.

This clonotype occurred many times. The chain recombines TRBV19 with TRBJ1-5; the D gene is possibly TRBD1 (5 bases). Trimming removed 5 bases from V and 1 base from J, with 18 bases in between. In germline, CDR1 is LNHDA, CDR2 SQIVND (reference sequence). This CDR3 contains 17 residues. The DNA of the CDR3 is TGTGCCAGTAGTTTCCGATCCGGGGCGGGAAGCAATCAGCCCCAGCATTTT. Translated: CASSFRSGAGSNQPQHF.

This clonotype has a count of ten or more. This sequence joins TRBV5-1 and TRBJ2-3, with D maybe TRBD1 (8 bases). The length of the CDR3 is 22 residues. Germline-derived CDR1 and CDR2 are SGHRS and YFSETQ. Trimming shortened V by 4 bases and J by 2 bases, and 35 bases separated the two germline ends. The CDR3 protein is CASSHTGGRELARQSYTDTQYF. The CDR3 DNA is TGCGCCAGCAGCCACACAGGGGGACGAGAACTAGCGAGACAGAGCTACACAGATACGCAGTATTTT.